The 5 T cell receptor beta chains below all came from one sample that was sequenced in a study of T-cell memory formation after mild COVID-19. MiXCR, applied by TCRdb to the 5' RACE reads, yields one record per CDR3 protein. The data show some 70,000 distinct CDR3 sequences, over 15% seen once. What was sequenced was PBMCs or a T cell subset sorted from them (not recorded which). These receptors were collected from an adult woman who had mild COVID-19 (a few samples of this study predate the infection). Cell type and time point are not known.

The genes are TRBV6-1 and TRBJ2-7; D uncertain. The germline V and J ends were trimmed by 1 base and 1 base, with 11 bases remaining between them. Germline V lookup: CDR1 MNHNS, CDR2 SASEGT. CDR3 size: 15 residues. The CDR3 loop is CASSEGVRHSYEQYF. CDR3 in DNA: TGTGCCAGCAGTGAAGGCGTTAGGCATTCCTACGAGCAGTACTTC.

This chain links TRBV12-3 or TRBV12-4 with TRBJ1-1; TRBD1 aligns across 12 bases. J gave up 3 bases and V 5 bases, and 10 bases lay outside the gene matches. This CDR3 spans 17 amino acids. The DNA of the CDR3 is TGTGCCAGCAGTCAGGGACAGGGGGCGCGAGGAGACACTGAAGCTTTCTTT. This encodes CASSQGQGARGDTEAFF.

Only a few counts were recorded for this clonotype. This chain uses TRBV20-1 with TRBJ1-1; 10 bases are a match to TRBD1. The length of the CDR3 is 15 residues. V lost 6 bases and J lost 4; bases outside the gene matches: 11. Germline V gene lookup returns CDR1 DFQATT and CDR2 SNEGSKA (reference sequence). In DNA, the CDR3 is TGCAGTGCGCGCCTGGGACAGGGGTTGGGCACTGAAGCTTTCTTT. Amino acids: CSARLGQGLGTEAFF.

This clonotype was counted a few times. The chain combines TRBV9 with TRBJ2-5; tentative D call: TRBD1 (5 bases). V was shortened by 3 bases and J by 2 bases, with 5 bases between the two germline ends. Per the germline V gene, CDR1 is SGDLS and CDR2 is YYNGEE. This CDR3 region has 12 residues. CDR3 residues: CASSGQQETQYF. CDR3 DNA sequence: TGTGCCAGCAGCGGACAGCAAGAGACCCAGTACTTC.

Regarding this clonotype: Likely a read error: the CDR3 ends without its conserved phenylalanine or tryptophan. The gene calls are TRBV7-9 and TRBJ2-5; D is possibly TRBD1 or TRBD2 (5 bases each). The CDR3 spans 13 residues. Germline V lookup: CDR1 SEHNR, CDR2 FQNEAQ (reference sequence). Trimming cost V 5 bases and J 4 bases, with 11 bases left between them. CDR3 sequence (DNA): TGTGCCAGCAGCCAGGGAGAGAGAGAGACCCAGTACTAC. Protein: CASSQGERETQYY.